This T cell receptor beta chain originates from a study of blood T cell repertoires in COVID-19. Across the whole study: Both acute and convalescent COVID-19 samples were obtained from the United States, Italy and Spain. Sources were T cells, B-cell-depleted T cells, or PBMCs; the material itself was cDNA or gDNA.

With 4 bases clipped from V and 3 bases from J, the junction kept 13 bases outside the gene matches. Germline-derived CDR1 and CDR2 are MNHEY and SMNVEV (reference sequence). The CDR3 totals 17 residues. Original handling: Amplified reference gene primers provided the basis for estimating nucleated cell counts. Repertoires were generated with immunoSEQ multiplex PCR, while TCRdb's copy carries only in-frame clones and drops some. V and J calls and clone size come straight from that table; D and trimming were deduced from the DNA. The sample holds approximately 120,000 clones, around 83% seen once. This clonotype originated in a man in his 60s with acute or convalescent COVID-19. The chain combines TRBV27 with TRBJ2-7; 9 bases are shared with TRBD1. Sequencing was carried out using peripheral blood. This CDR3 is CASSSQDRGWGVYEQYF. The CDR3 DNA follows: TGTGCCAGCAGTTCCCAGGACAGGGGTTGGGGGGTCTACGAGCAGTACTTC.